Listed here are 13 T cell receptor beta chains from one sample, sequenced in a study of blood T cells in healthy people across ages. Combining a sample-barcoded 5' primer with a J-beta primer mix, a second PCR ran for about 6 to 12 cycles. TCRdb itself ran the 5' RACE reads through MiXCR, one entry per CDR3 protein. Of roughly 1.7 million distinct CDR3 sequences in the sample, around 35% were seen once. Sequencing was performed on blood. All receptors derive from a woman aged 25-40 years in good health.

The V gene is TRBV12-3 or TRBV12-4, the J gene TRBJ1-5, with TRBD1 matching 8 bases. The CDR3 has 15 residues. The J segment lost 6 bases and the V segment lost 5 bases, leaving 9 bases of the junction unmatched. CDR3 DNA: TGTGCCAGCAGTCTCGGACAGGGAGGGAGTCAGCCCCAGCATTTT. It encodes CASSLGQGGSQPQHF.

The chain is built from TRBV9 and TRBJ2-4; TRBD1 aligns across 7 bases. The J call may be incorrect, as the DNA end agrees better with TRBJ2-7. The length of the CDR3 is 16 residues. CDR1 and CDR2 from the germline V gene are SGDLS and YYNGEE. Here the CDR3 DNA reads TGTGCCAGCAGCGTAGGTGAGGGGGCTTCTTACTACGAGCAGTACTTC. This encodes CASSVGEGASYYEQYF.

The chain has TRBV5-1 and TRBJ1-2, with a possible D match to TRBD1 (6 bases). There are 14 residues in the CDR3. Germline values: CDR1 SGHRS, CDR2 YFSETQ. Trimming left V 7 bases short and J 5 bases short, with 18 bases between. The DNA of the CDR3 is TGCGCCAGCGGTTTAAGGGACACCTCGTATGGCTACACCTTC. The encoded protein is CASGLRDTSYGYTF.

This clonotype was found a few times. CDR3 amino acids: CASSPGLAKETQYF. CDR3 sequence (DNA): TGTGCCAGCAGCCCCGGACTAGCCAAAGAGACCCAGTACTTC. This chain connects TRBV11-1 to TRBJ2-5; 8 nucleotides agree with TRBD2. This CDR3 comprises 14 residues. V lost 5 bases, J lost 3 bases, and 5 bases stayed unmatched. Germline V gene data show CDR1 as SGHAT and CDR2 as FQDESV (reference sequence).

The chain carries TRBV25-1 and TRBJ1-2; D not resolved. The CDR3 totals 15 residues. Germline loops: CDR1 MGHDK, CDR2 SYGVNS. Trimming left V 0 bases short and J 0 bases short, with 8 bases between. Written as DNA, the CDR3 is TGTGCCAGCAGTGAATACGAGGGTTCTAACTATGGCTACACCTTC. Its translation is CASSEYEGSNYGYTF.

This clonotype has only a few counts. The chain has TRBV28 and TRBJ2-7; TRBD2 matches 7 bases. This CDR3 has 15 residues. J was trimmed by 2 bases and V by 0 bases; bases with no gene match: 4. Per germline, CDR1 MDHEN and CDR2 SYDVKM. CDR3 nucleotides: TGTGCCAGCAGTTTATGGGTGGGAGGGACCTACGAGCAGTACTTC. Translation: CASSLWVGGTYEQYF.

The rearrangement joins TRBV7-3 to TRBJ2-1; D is perhaps TRBD1 or TRBD2 (7 bases each). Trimming removed 3 bases from V and 9 bases from J, with 12 bases in between. Germline CDR1 SGHTA, CDR2 FQGTGA. The CDR3 covers 13 residues. This chain's CDR3 is CASSFDREGEQFF. The CDR3 DNA sequence: TGTGCCAGCAGCTTCGACAGGGAGGGTGAGCAGTTCTTC.

This clonotype appeared a few times. This rearrangement joins TRBV10-3 to TRBJ2-3; possibly TRBD2 for D (5 bases). The germline V gene has CDR1 ENHRY and CDR2 SYGVKD. The CDR3 is made up of 15 amino acids. V was pared by 2 bases and J by 1 base, with 10 bases between. CDR3 in DNA: TGTGCCATCAGTGAGGAGGGCTTTGGCACAGATACGCAGTATTTT. Translation gives CAISEEGFGTDTQYF.

This clonotype was counted many times. V gene TRBV20-1 combines with J gene TRBJ2-5; 13 positions match TRBD2. In germline, CDR1 is DFQATT, CDR2 SNEGSKA (reference sequence). The V gene end was trimmed by 0 bases and the J gene end by 5 bases; junction bases not matched to a gene: 12. The CDR3 consists of 18 residues. This CDR3 is CSARDYGLAGDYGETQYF. For the CDR3, the DNA is TGCAGTGCTAGAGATTATGGACTAGCGGGAGACTACGGGGAGACCCAGTACTTC.

The chain couples TRBV7-9 to TRBJ2-1; 9 positions agree with TRBD1. Germline V CDR1 and CDR2: SEHNR, FQNEAQ (reference sequence). Unmatched junction bases numbered 11, after V lost 11 bases and J lost 6 bases. This CDR3 contains 14 residues. CDR3 residues: CASIAGTGINEQFF. DNA of the CDR3: TGTGCCTCTATAGCCGGGACAGGGATCAATGAGCAGTTCTTC.

This clonotype appeared a few times. The chain has TRBV5-1 and TRBJ2-7; TRBD1 aligns across 9 bases. J was trimmed by 0 bases and V by 2 bases; bases with no gene match: 3. The germline CDR1 and CDR2 sequences are SGHRS and YFSETQ. This CDR3 is built from 15 residues. The CDR3 bases are TGCGCCAGCAGCTTACGGACAGGGGACTCCTACGAGCAGTACTTC. It specifies CASSLRTGDSYEQYF.

The chain couples TRBV20-1 to TRBJ2-5; the D gene could be TRBD1 or TRBD2 (5 bases each). The V and J ends lost 5 bases and 3 bases respectively, with 19 bases between them. The CDR3 consists of 15 residues. The V gene's germline CDR1 is DFQATT and CDR2 SNEGSKA (reference sequence). Written as DNA, the CDR3 is TGCAGTGCTGCAAGACCCGGGACGATGAAAGAGACCCAGTACTTC. Its protein is CSAARPGTMKETQYF.

This clonotype has just one count. CDR3: CSSGQGSGTEAFF. Written as DNA, the CDR3 is TGCAGTTCCGGCCAGGGGAGCGGGACTGAAGCTTTCTTT. The chain joins TRBV20-1 to TRBJ1-1, with a possible D match to TRBD1 (6 bases). Per germline, CDR1 DFQATT and CDR2 SNEGSKA (reference sequence). V dropped 8 bases and J dropped 5 bases, with 18 bases sitting between them. The CDR3 has 13 amino acids.